This T cell receptor (beta chain) was captured in a study of T-cell memory formation after mild COVID-19 (dated by TCRdb to about 2021). Study-level background: TCR sequence clusters from the two donors were largely donor specific. Two young, previously healthy adult volunteers, one female and one male, were included in the cohort. In a couple of donors, T-cell clones that expanded and contracted after mild COVID-19 were tracked by sequencing TCRalpha and TCRbeta repertoires over time. What the authors observed across the whole study: The study included only a couple of mild cases, and larger cohorts that include severe cases with pre-infection samples were judged to be necessary. Whether the second-wave clones peaking on day 37 were SARS-CoV-2 specific was not confirmed. The detection of some responding clones in pre-infection memory suggests that pre-existing cross-reactive memory T cells joined the SARS-CoV-2 response. Clones that contracted from day 15 to 85 showed balanced CD4/CD8 phenotypes, whereas a second wave of clones that expanded from day 15 to 37 leaned towards CD4+. Contracting CD4+ clones were located mainly in the CM and EM memory subsets, whereas CD8+ clones were found to be enriched in EMRA.

With respect to this clonotype: The target of this receptor is not known. No much larger clone exists at a distance of one base, and base qualities are not known.

The sequencing machine was an Illumina NovaSeq 6000. TCRalpha and TCRbeta cDNA libraries were built by 5'RACE with constant-segment primers, adding sample barcodes and unique molecular identifiers. RNA was extracted from every sample with Trizol reagent. Amplification of the libraries took two PCR steps, and the second step added a second sample barcode plus Illumina TruSeq adapters. Libraries were sequenced on an Illumina NovaSeq with 2 x 150 bp paired-end reads. The original pipeline was this. The reads were demultiplexed and collapsed into UMI-guided consensus sequences using migec v1.2.7. Using mixcr v2.1.11, the UMI consensuses were aligned to TRA and TRB V and J templates and assembled into clonotypes. Clonotypes were classified as expanded or contracted when called significant by both edgeR and NoisET, with noise models trained on biological replicates. edgeR calls used a false discovery rate-adjusted p below 0.01 and a log2 fold-change threshold of 1. PCA with hierarchical clustering of max-normalized trajectories of the 1000 most abundant clonotypes was used as exploratory dynamics analysis. Each responding clone was given a CD4 or CD8 phenotype based on the CD4+ and CD8+ repertoires, which had been sequenced separately. TCRdb cleaned the public reads at Q25 with fastp, built clones with MiXCR and kept in-frame beta chains. Merged by CDR3 protein, the rows form single entries marked with the most common genes and DNA. Here the V and J calls rest on TCRdb's processing, not on the authors' analysis. Across this sample there are 400,000 or so distinct CDR3 sequences, with over 15% seen only once. The ten largest clonotypes hold about 8.8% of the sample.

PBMCs were isolated by Ficoll-Paque density gradient centrifugation. V is clipped by 2 bases and J by 4 bases, and the sequence between their germline boundaries is 20 bases long. From the cysteine up to the phenylalanine, the CDR3 has a length of 17 residues. This entry keeps only the CDR3 DNA: 51 bases, framed from base 1. CDR1 and CDR2 are drawn from the germline V gene: SGHRS, YFSETQ. The chain is made from TRBV5-1 and TRBJ2-3; the D segment could be TRBD2, given 6 matching bases. The source of this sequence is an adult woman who had mild COVID-19 (a few samples of this study predate the infection). The sample titles of this study are shuffled in the database, so cell type and time point are left out; the donor was told from shared clones. Sequencing used PBMCs or a T cell subset sorted from them (not recorded which). At the DNA level, the sequence is TGCGCCAGCAGCTTAGATGCCCGAATAGCGGCGGCAGATACGCAGTATTTT. Its protein product is CASSLDARIAAADTQYF.